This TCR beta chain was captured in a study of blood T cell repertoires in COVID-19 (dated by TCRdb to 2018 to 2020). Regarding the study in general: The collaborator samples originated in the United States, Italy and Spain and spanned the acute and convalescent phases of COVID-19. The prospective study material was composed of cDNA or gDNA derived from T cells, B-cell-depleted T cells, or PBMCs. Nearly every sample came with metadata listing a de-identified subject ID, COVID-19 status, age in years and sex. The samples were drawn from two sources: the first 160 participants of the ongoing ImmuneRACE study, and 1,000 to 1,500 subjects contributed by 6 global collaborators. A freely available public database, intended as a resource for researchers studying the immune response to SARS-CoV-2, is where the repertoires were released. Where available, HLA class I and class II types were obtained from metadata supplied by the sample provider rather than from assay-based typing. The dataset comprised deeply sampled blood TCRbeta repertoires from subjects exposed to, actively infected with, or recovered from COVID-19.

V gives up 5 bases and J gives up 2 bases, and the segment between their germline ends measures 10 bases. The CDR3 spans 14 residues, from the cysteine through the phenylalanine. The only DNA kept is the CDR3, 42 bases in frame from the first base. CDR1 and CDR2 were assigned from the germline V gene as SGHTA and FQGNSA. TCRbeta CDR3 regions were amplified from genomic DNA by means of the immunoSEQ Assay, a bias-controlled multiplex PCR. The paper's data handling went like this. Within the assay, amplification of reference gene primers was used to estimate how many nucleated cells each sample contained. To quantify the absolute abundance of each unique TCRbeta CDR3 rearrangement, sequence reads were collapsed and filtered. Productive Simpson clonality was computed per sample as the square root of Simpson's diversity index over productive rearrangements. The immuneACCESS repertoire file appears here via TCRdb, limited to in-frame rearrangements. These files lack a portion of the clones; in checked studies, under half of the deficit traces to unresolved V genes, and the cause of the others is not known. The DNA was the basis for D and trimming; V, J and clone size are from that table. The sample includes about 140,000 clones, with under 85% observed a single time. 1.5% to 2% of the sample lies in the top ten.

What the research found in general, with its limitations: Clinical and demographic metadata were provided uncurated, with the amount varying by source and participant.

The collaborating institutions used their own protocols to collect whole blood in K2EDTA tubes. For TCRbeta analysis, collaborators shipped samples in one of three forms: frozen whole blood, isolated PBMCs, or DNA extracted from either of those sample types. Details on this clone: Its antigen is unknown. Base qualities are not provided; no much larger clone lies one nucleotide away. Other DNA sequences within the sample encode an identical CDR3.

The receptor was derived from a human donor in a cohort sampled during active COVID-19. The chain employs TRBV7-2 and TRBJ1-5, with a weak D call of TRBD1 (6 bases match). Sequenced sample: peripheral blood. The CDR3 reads CASSPRTGNQPQHF. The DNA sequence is TGTGCCAGCAGCCCCAGGACAGGCAATCAGCCCCAGCATTTT.